These 26 T cell receptor beta chains share one sample of origin, sequenced in a study of blood T cell repertoires in COVID-19. Sequencing was performed with immunoSEQ multiplex PCR; in TCRdb, only in-frame clones are kept and a portion is missing. The sample yields 40,000 or so clones, almost 85% seen once. The sample taken for sequencing was peripheral blood. These receptors were obtained from a human donor in a cohort sampled during active COVID-19.

The V call is TRBV10-1, the J call TRBJ1-5; possibly TRBD1 for D (5 bases). The CDR3 contains 15 residues. V was trimmed by 8 bases and J by 3 bases, leaving 17 bases between them. Looked up from germline, CDR1 is WNHNN and CDR2 is SYGVQD (reference sequence). The CDR3 region is CASGADQGINQPQHF. The DNA of the CDR3 is TGCGCCAGCGGAGCAGATCAGGGAATCAATCAGCCCCAGCATTTT.

The chain combines TRBV2 with TRBJ2-1; D may be TRBD2 (6 bases). The CDR3 is made up of 14 amino acids. Germline V lookup: CDR1 SNHLY, CDR2 FYNNEI. Trimming pared 6 bases from V and 6 bases from J, leaving 15 bases between. CDR3 sequence reads: CASSRSGAVNEQFF. The CDR3 coding sequence is TGTGCCAGCAGCCGGTCGGGAGCCGTCAATGAGCAGTTCTTC.

The chain couples TRBV4-3 to TRBJ2-6; D remains ambiguous. The CDR3 is made up of 17 amino acids. Germline values: CDR1 LGHNA, CDR2 YSLEER. Trimming pared 0 bases from V and 3 bases from J, leaving 12 bases between. CDR3 DNA: TGCGCCAGCAGCCAAGAACGGTATGAGGTTGGGGCCAACGTCCTGACTTTC. It translates to CASSQERYEVGANVLTF.

This sequence joins TRBV6-5 and TRBJ2-7; TRBD1 aligns across 8 bases. The trim removed 6 bases at V and 1 base at J, leaving 5 bases unmatched. CDR3 length equals 14 residues. Germline values: CDR1 MNHEY, CDR2 SVGAGI. CDR3 bases: TGTGCCAGCAGCCGGGACAGGAATTCCTACGAGCAGTACTTC. Amino acid sequence: CASSRDRNSYEQYF.

The chain joins TRBV9 to TRBJ2-1, with D possibly being TRBD2 (6 bases). V dropped 4 bases and J dropped 3 bases, with 11 bases sitting between them. The CDR3 length is 14 residues. The germline V gene has CDR1 SGDLS and CDR2 YYNGEE. CDR3 amino acids: CASSTTSSYNEQFF. CDR3 coding DNA: TGTGCCAGCAGCACCACTAGCAGCTACAATGAGCAGTTCTTC.

The V and J genes are TRBV15 and TRBJ1-1; D is unresolved. This CDR3 contains 15 residues. V was shortened by 1 base and J by 0 bases, with 9 bases between the two germline ends. The germline gives CDR1 LNHNV, CDR2 YYDKDF (reference sequence). The CDR3 DNA reads TGTGCCACCAGCAGAGGAGGGATCATGAACACTGAAGCTTTCTTT. Its translation is CATSRGGIMNTEAFF.

This clone has only one observation. This chain joins TRBV25-1 and TRBJ2-3, with 8 bases identical to TRBD2. This CDR3 is built from 15 residues. Germline values: CDR1 MGHDK, CDR2 SYGVNS. The J segment lost 1 base and the V segment lost 6 bases, leaving 6 bases of the junction unmatched. The DNA for the CDR3 is TGTGCCAGCAGGGAGAGCGGGGGACGCACAGATACGCAGTATTTT. This encodes CASRESGGRTDTQYF.

This chain connects TRBV5-1 to TRBJ2-7; no clear D gene. Germline V gene data show CDR1 as SGHRS and CDR2 as YFSETQ. CDR3 length equals 13 residues. Trimming left V 3 bases short and J 9 bases short, with 16 bases between. The CDR3 spells CASSSQSGFGQYF. CDR3 coding DNA: TGCGCCAGCAGCTCCCAATCCGGTTTCGGGCAGTACTTC.

The rearrangement joins TRBV6-2 or TRBV6-3 to TRBJ1-2; TRBD1 aligns across 8 bases. V lost 7 bases and J lost 5; bases outside the gene matches: 6. The germline gives CDR1 MNHEY, CDR2 SVGEGT. The CDR3 has 13 residues. The CDR3 sequence is CASNPGQVYGYTF. For the CDR3, the DNA is TGTGCCAGCAACCCGGGACAGGTATATGGCTACACCTTC.

The chain recombines TRBV4-3 with TRBJ2-1; TRBD1 agrees at 8 bases. The V segment lost 0 bases and the J segment 9 bases; nucleotides outside the gene matches: 16. Per germline, CDR1 LGHNA and CDR2 YSLEER. CDR3 length equals 18 residues. CDR3 nucleotides: TGCGCCAGCAGCCAAGACCTTAACAGGGGGGAGGAAGCGACTGAGCAGTTCTTC. Amino acids: CASSQDLNRGEEATEQFF.

Only one count was recorded for this clone. The rearrangement links TRBV7-6 to TRBJ2-7; D may be TRBD2 (6 bases). The V end was cut by 6 bases, the J end by 0 bases, with 21 bases between. Germline CDR1 SGHVS, CDR2 FNYEAQ. This CDR3 comprises 17 residues. The CDR3 loop is CASSSPSGPGSSYEQYF. CDR3 in DNA: TGTGCCAGCAGTTCCCCGTCAGGTCCCGGGAGCTCCTACGAGCAGTACTTC.

The V call is TRBV4-3, the J call TRBJ1-2, with TRBD1 as a possible D gene (5 bases). V was trimmed by 4 bases and J by 1 base, leaving 13 bases between them. CDR3 size: 15 residues. In germline, CDR1 is LGHNA, CDR2 YSLEER. CDR3 nucleotide sequence: TGCGCCAGCAGCCGATCGGACAATAATAACTATGGCTACACCTTC. It translates to CASSRSDNNNYGYTF.

The rearrangement joins TRBV7-2 to TRBJ2-7; 15 bases match TRBD2. CDR3 length: 18 amino acids. Germline CDR1 is SGHTA and CDR2 is FQGNSA. The ends lost 5 bases at V and 3 bases at J; junction bases unmatched: 11. For the CDR3, the DNA is TGTGCCAGCAGCCCCGGGACTAGCGGGAGGAGCCTTGGCTACGAGCAGTACTTC. Encoded protein: CASSPGTSGRSLGYEQYF.

This rearrangement joins TRBV7-2 to TRBJ1-2, with D possibly matching TRBD1 (6 bases). Germline values: CDR1 SGHTA, CDR2 FQGNSA. The CDR3 contains 14 residues. Trimming stripped 5 bases from V and 5 bases from J, with 15 bases between. CDR3 loop: CASSLDRQGYGYTF. DNA for the CDR3: TGTGCCAGCAGCCTAGACCGGCAGGGGTATGGCTACACCTTC. The complete variable domain, with remaining parts taken from reference TRBV7-2 and TRBJ1-2, reads GAGVSQSPSNKVTEKGKDVELRCDPISGHTALYWYRQSLGQGLEFLIYFQGNSAPDKSGLPSDRFSAERTGGSVSTLTIQRTQQEDSAVYLCASSLDRQGYGYTFGSGTRLTVV.

Remarks on this clone: Other DNA sequences within the sample encode an identical CDR3. This chain connects TRBV12-3 or TRBV12-4 to TRBJ2-2, with a weak D call TRBD2 (6 bases). This CDR3 has 13 amino acids. The germline V and J ends were trimmed by 1 base and 6 bases, with 6 bases remaining between them. This CDR3 reads CASSLGGAGELFF. DNA of the CDR3: TGTGCCAGCAGTTTAGGCGGGGCCGGGGAGCTGTTTTTT.

The gene calls are TRBV6-1 and TRBJ1-2; D not resolved. Trimming stripped 4 bases from V and 7 bases from J, with 22 bases between. CDR1 is MNHNS, CDR2 SASEGT, per germline. This CDR3 spans 16 amino acids. The CDR3 protein is CASSARGGGDRGGYTF. In nucleotides, the CDR3 is TGTGCCAGCAGTGCCCGGGGAGGAGGCGATCGGGGTGGCTACACCTTC.

The V and J genes are TRBV7-2 and TRBJ2-1; perhaps TRBD2 as D (6 bases). Germline-derived CDR1 and CDR2 are SGHTA and FQGNSA. V lost 4 bases to trimming and J lost 9 bases, with 22 bases between them. The CDR3 sequence is 16 residues long. The DNA for the CDR3 is TGTGCCAGCAGCTCACAGCCTACCGGGAGTAAGGGTGAGCAGTTCTTC. As protein: CASSSQPTGSKGEQFF.

The V gene is TRBV28, the J gene TRBJ1-1; no firm D call. The germline V gene encodes CDR1 MDHEN and CDR2 SYDVKM. The CDR3 contains 18 residues. With 3 bases removed from V and 1 base from J, the gap between germline ends came to 21 bases. The CDR3 DNA reads as TGTGCCAGCAGTTTGCGCGTACGGCAGCGTCCGCAGAACACTGAAGCTTTCTTT. Its protein is CASSLRVRQRPQNTEAFF.

J is TRBJ1-1 and V is TRBV4-3; a weak D match, TRBD1 (5 bases). This CDR3 is built from 14 residues. V was pared by 0 bases and J by 1 base, with 6 bases between. Germline V gene lookup returns CDR1 LGHNA and CDR2 YSLEER. CDR3 nucleotide sequence: TGCGCCAGCAGCCAAGATGGGGCGAACACTGAAGCTTTCTTT. Protein: CASSQDGANTEAFF.

V and J are TRBV2 and TRBJ2-7; 7 nucleotides line up with TRBD1. CDR3 size: 13 residues. Trimming removed 2 bases from V and 4 bases from J; junction bases left unmatched: 2. From germline, CDR1 is SNHLY and CDR2 FYNNEI. CDR3 DNA: TGTGCCAGCAGTGAACAGGGGGTATACGAGCAGTACTTC. This translates into CASSEQGVYEQYF.

This clone was picked up one time. This chain uses TRBV2 with TRBJ2-7, with a tentative D call TRBD2 (6 bases). V gave up 4 bases and J gave up 2 bases, with 15 bases separating them. Looked up from germline, CDR1 is SNHLY and CDR2 is FYNNEI. CDR3 length: 15 amino acids. Here the CDR3 reads CASSGDRDFAYEQYF. CDR3 in DNA: TGTGCCAGCAGTGGGGACCGGGACTTTGCCTACGAGCAGTACTTC. The variable domain in full, with the rest retrieved from reference TRBV2 and TRBJ2-7, is EPEVTQTPSHQVTQMGQEVILRCVPISNHLYFYWYRQILGQKVEFLVSFYNNEISEKSEIFDDQFSVERPDGSNFTLKIRSTKLEDSAMYFCASSGDRDFAYEQYFGPGTRLTVT.

The V call is TRBV6-6, the J call TRBJ1-6; TRBD1 matches 9 bases. CDR3 length equals 14 residues. J gave up 6 bases and V 6 bases, and 3 bases lay outside the gene matches. Germline V gene lookup returns CDR1 MNHNY and CDR2 SVGAGI (reference sequence). The CDR3 region is CASRVQGANSPLHF. The CDR3 region has the DNA TGTGCCAGCAGGGTACAGGGGGCTAATTCACCCCTCCACTTT.

The chain uses TRBV7-3 and TRBJ2-5, with TRBD2 matching 11 bases. CDR1 SGHTA and CDR2 FQGTGA come from the germline V gene. This CDR3 region has 15 residues. Trimming removed 3 bases from V and 4 bases from J; junction bases left unmatched: 4. CDR3 nucleotides: TGTGCCAGCAGCTTTAGCGGGAGGGCCTCAGAGACCCAGTACTTC. It is translated as CASSFSGRASETQYF.

J is TRBJ1-4 and V is TRBV30; D unresolved. CDR3 length equals 13 residues. Germline V gene data show CDR1 as GTSNPN and CDR2 as SVGIG (reference sequence). V lost 4 bases and J 1 base, leaving 7 bases between the germline ends. DNA of the CDR3: TGTGCCTGGACCGAGAGAACTAATGAAAAACTGTTTTTT. Its translation is CAWTERTNEKLFF.

CDR3 nucleotide sequence: TGTGCCAGCAGTTTAGTCCATATCCTGAACACTGAAGCTTTCTTT. Translated: CASSLVHILNTEAFF. This rearrangement joins TRBV6-2 or TRBV6-3 to TRBJ1-1; D remains unclear. V gave up 4 bases and J gave up 0 bases, with 12 bases separating them. The CDR3 covers 15 residues. Looked up from germline, CDR1 is MNHEY and CDR2 is SVGEGT.

The CDR3 sequence is CASSQARTQNTEAFF. DNA of the CDR3: TGTGCCAGCAGCCAAGCCAGGACACAGAACACTGAAGCTTTCTTT. The genes are TRBV4-2 and TRBJ1-1; D perhaps matches TRBD1 (5 bases). The germline V and J ends were trimmed by 1 base and 1 base, with 10 bases remaining between them. This CDR3 is built from 15 residues. The germline CDR1 and CDR2 sequences are LGHNA and YNFKEQ.